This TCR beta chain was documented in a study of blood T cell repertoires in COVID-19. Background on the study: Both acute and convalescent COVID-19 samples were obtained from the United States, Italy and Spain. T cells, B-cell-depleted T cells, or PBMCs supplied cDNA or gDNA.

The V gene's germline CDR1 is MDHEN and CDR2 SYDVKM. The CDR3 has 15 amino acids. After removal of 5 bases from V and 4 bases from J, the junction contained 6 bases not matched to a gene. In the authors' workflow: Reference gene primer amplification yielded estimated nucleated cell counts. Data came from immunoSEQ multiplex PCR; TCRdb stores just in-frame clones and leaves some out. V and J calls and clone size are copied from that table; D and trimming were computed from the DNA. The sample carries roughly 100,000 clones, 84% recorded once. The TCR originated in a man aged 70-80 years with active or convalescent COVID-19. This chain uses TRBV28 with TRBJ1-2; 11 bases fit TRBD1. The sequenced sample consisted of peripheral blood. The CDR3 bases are TGTGCCAGCAGTCTCCCCGGGACAGGGGGCTATGGCTACACCTTC. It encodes CASSLPGTGGYGYTF.